The TCR beta chain under discussion was sequenced for a study of cytomegalovirus exposure and HLA in healthy donors. Study-wide findings and caveats: Reportedly, diagnosis of cytomegalovirus status by the classifier showed high specificity and sensitivity. Later work associated roughly 17,000 TCR beta sequences with HLA alleles at 0.05 false discovery rate.

Looked up from germline, CDR1 is MNHEY and CDR2 is SMNVEV (reference sequence). V was pared by 3 bases and J by 1 base, with 2 bases of the junction left unmatched. This CDR3 is 15 amino acids long. Vbeta (60) and Jbeta (13) primers were used in the PCR. Method: immunoSEQ multiplex PCR; TCRdb's copy keeps in-frame clones and lacks some. Of approximately 160,000 clones in the sample, around 80% were seen once. Concerning this clone: What it binds is unknown.

V gene TRBV27 combines with J gene TRBJ2-2, with TRBD1 identical over 7 bases. This TCR derives from a woman aged 45-59 years in good health and CMV-seropositive. Sequences were obtained from PBMCs. The CDR3 reads CASSFPGGNTGELFF. For the CDR3, the DNA is TGTGCCAGCAGTTTTCCAGGGGGGAACACCGGGGAGCTGTTTTTT.